The sequence of this TCR beta chain was determined in a study of blood T cell repertoires in COVID-19. Study summary: Sample material is recorded as cDNA or gDNA derived from T cells, B-cell-depleted T cells, or PBMCs.

Original analysis: How many nucleated cells were present was estimated from reference gene primer amplification. Produced via immunoSEQ multiplex PCR; TCRdb's table is partial and in-frame only. Clone size and V and J calls were adopted from that table, with D and trimming inferred from the DNA. The sample includes 300,000 to 400,000 clones, around 87% of them seen just once. This clone was counted a few times. The germline V gene has CDR1 SQVTM and CDR2 ANQGSEA. CDR3 length: 15 amino acids. V lost 3 bases, J lost 4 bases, and 12 bases stayed unmatched. The chain has TRBV29-1 and TRBJ2-7; 7 bases agree with TRBD2. The sequence was collected from a woman aged 45-59 years who had recovered from COVID-19. The specimen sequenced was peripheral blood. The CDR3 DNA reads TGCAGCGTTGAGGGATTGTCTGGGGGGGATTACGAGCAGTACTTC. Amino acids: CSVEGLSGGDYEQYF.